Following are 12 T cell receptor beta chains from one sample sequenced in a study of T cells in Graves' hyperthyroidism and ophthalmopathy (dated by TCRdb to the late 2010s). The library was generated by multiplex PCR. Reads for this sample came from an Illumina HiSeq 2000. TCR beta CDR3 regions were amplified from RNA transcripts. The first round of RT-PCR for the TCR CDR3 was performed with the HTBI primer set and the Qiagen OneStep RT-PCR kit. Through fastp at Q25 and MiXCR, TCRdb rebuilt clones from the public reads, retaining in-frame beta chains. Entries that share a CDR3 protein sequence are merged under the most common genes and DNA. A total of a few hundred thousand distinct CDR3 sequences appear in this sample, about a fifth of them only once. 3.7% of the sample belongs to the ten largest clones. The sample comprised blood. The receptors originated from a woman aged 18-30 years with Graves' hyperthyroidism.

This clonotype was seen many times. V usage is TRBV12-3 or TRBV12-4 and J usage is TRBJ2-7; TRBD1 matches 9 bases. This CDR3 contains 15 residues. Trimming cost V 5 bases and J 5 bases; bases outside gene matches: 10. The CDR3 DNA reads TGTGCCAGCAGTCGACGCGGACAGGGGAAGGACGAGCAGTACTTC. Translating it yields CASSRRGQGKDEQYF.

This rearrangement joins TRBV5-1 to TRBJ2-2; D gene uncertain. The V end was cut by 0 bases, the J end by 5 bases, with 14 bases between. Germline values: CDR1 SGHRS, CDR2 YFSETQ. The CDR3 is 16 residues long. The CDR3 spells CASSLDQYVRTGELFF. CDR3 DNA sequence: TGCGCCAGCAGCTTGGACCAGTACGTGAGGACCGGGGAGCTGTTTTTT. Looking up the rest from reference TRBV5-1 and TRBJ2-2 gives the full variable domain: KAGVTQTPRYLIKTRGQQVTLSCSPISGHRSVSWYQQTPGQGLQFLFEYFSETQRNKGNFPGRFSGRQFSNSRSEMNVSTLELGDSALYLCASSLDQYVRTGELFFGEGSRLTVL.

Many counts were recorded for this clonotype. The chain combines TRBV27 with TRBJ1-5; D is unresolved. Trimming left V 6 bases short and J 2 bases short, with 17 bases between. The CDR3 is 16 amino acids. The V gene's germline CDR1 is MNHEY and CDR2 SMNVEV (reference sequence). The DNA for the CDR3 is TGTGCCAGCAGCATGGGCAACAAACCGGGCAATCAGCCCCAGCATTTT. Its protein product is CASSMGNKPGNQPQHF.

About this clonotype itself: At one boundary the junction diverges from the germline segment, which might be a read error. The genes are TRBV30 and TRBJ1-1; TRBD1 might be the D (5 bases). Germline CDR1 and CDR2: GTSNPN and SVGIG (reference sequence). The CDR3 spans 13 residues. CDR3: CAWGMGGSTEASF. CDR3 sequence (DNA): TGTGCCTGGGGGATGGGGGGGAGCACTGAAGCTTCCTTT.

This clonotype has only a few counts. The chain combines TRBV6-2 or TRBV6-3 with TRBJ1-2; D unresolved. CDR1 is MNHEY, CDR2 SVGEGT, per germline. The length of the CDR3 is 14 residues. Trimming removed 0 bases at V and 1 base at J, with 6 bases between. The CDR3 DNA reads as TGTGCCAGCAGTTACTCGGGCAGTAACTATGGCTACACCTTC. Translated: CASSYSGSNYGYTF.

This clonotype was observed a single time. The genes are TRBV6-1 and TRBJ2-7, with TRBD1 matching 7 bases. Trimming took 4 bases from V and 6 from J; bases not matched to a gene: 9. Germline V gives CDR1 MNHNS, CDR2 SASEGT. This CDR3 is built from 14 residues. CDR3 sequence: CASSGRQGGGEQYF. CDR3 nucleotides: TGTGCCAGCAGTGGAAGACAGGGTGGTGGCGAGCAGTACTTC.

At least ten counts were recorded for this clonotype. The gene calls are TRBV6-5 and TRBJ1-1, with a weak D call TRBD1 (5 bases). Germline-derived CDR1 and CDR2 are MNHEY and SVGAGI. Deletions cut 10 bases from V and 1 base from J, with 13 bases between. CDR3 length equals 13 residues. CDR3 in amino acids: CATGGEANTEAFF. Written as DNA, the CDR3 is TGTGCCACCGGGGGGGAGGCGAACACTGAAGCTTTCTTT.

This clonotype was seen many times. This rearrangement joins TRBV15 to TRBJ1-1; D perhaps matches TRBD1 (5 bases). Looked up from germline, CDR1 is LNHNV and CDR2 is YYDKDF (reference sequence). Trimming removed 0 bases from V and 5 bases from J, with 16 bases in between. CDR3 length: 16 residues. This chain's CDR3 is CATSRERGAGTTEAFF. The CDR3 region has the DNA TGTGCCACCAGCAGAGAGCGGGGCGCGGGTACTACTGAAGCTTTCTTT.

There are many counts of this clonotype. The rearrangement joins TRBV12-3 or TRBV12-4 to TRBJ2-5; D is perhaps TRBD1 (5 bases). Deletions cut 3 bases from V and 6 bases from J, with 14 bases between. The CDR3 spans 14 residues. As DNA, the CDR3 is TGTGCCAGCAGTTTGGGGCGAACCTTGAAGACCCAGTACTTC. Encoded protein: CASSLGRTLKTQYF.

The chain combines TRBV20-1 with TRBJ1-1; D not resolved. The germline V gene encodes CDR1 DFQATT and CDR2 SNEGSKA (reference sequence). V was clipped by 3 bases and J by 3 bases, with 11 bases between them. The CDR3 has 13 amino acids. CDR3 bases: TGCAGTGCTAGTGTCCACTCTGACACTGAAGCTTTCTTT. It specifies CSASVHSDTEAFF.

This clonotype was recorded at least ten times. The rearrangement uses TRBV2 and TRBJ1-1, with TRBD1 matching over 8 bases. V shed 2 bases, J shed 4 bases, and the junction held 6 bases outside the gene matches. The germline CDR1 and CDR2 sequences are SNHLY and FYNNEI. The CDR3 runs to 15 residues. CDR3 DNA sequence: TGTGCCAGCAGTGAATGGGGAACAGGGGGCACTGAAGCTTTCTTT. Translated: CASSEWGTGGTEAFF.

This clonotype was observed many times. The gene calls are TRBV6-4 and TRBJ1-1, with D unresolved. V was clipped by 0 bases and J by 10 bases, with 12 bases between them. The CDR3 contains 13 residues. The germline CDR1 and CDR2 sequences are MRHNA and SNTAGT. The CDR3 DNA sequence: TGTGCCAGCAGTGACTCGAGGACCCTTTCAGCTTTCTTT. Its protein is CASSDSRTLSAFF.